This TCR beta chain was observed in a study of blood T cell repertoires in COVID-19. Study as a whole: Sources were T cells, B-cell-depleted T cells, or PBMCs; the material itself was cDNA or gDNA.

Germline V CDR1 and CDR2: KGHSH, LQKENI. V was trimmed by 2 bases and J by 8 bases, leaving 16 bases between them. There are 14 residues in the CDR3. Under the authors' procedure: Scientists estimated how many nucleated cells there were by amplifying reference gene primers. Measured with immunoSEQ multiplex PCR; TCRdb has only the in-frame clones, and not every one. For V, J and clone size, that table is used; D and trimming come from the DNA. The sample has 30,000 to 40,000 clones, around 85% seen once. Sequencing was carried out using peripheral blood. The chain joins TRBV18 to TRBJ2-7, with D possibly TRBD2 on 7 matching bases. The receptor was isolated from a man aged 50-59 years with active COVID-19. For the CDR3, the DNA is TGTGCCAGCTCACCAGAGGGGGGGGCAATTCAGCAGTACTTC. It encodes CASSPEGGAIQQYF.